This TCR beta chain was obtained from a study of cytomegalovirus exposure and HLA in healthy donors. For the study at large: Early release data held about 85 million unique TCRs from HLA-typed donors. Study conclusions and caveats: A missense DCLRE1C variant was associated with V- and J-gene trimming of TCR beta chains in a later analysis, and an independent cohort replicated the association. A prior analysis recorded that most TCR beta V segments were productive about 90% or about 30% of the time.

Of note for this clone: Its antigen is still unknown.

The PCR employed 60 Vbeta primers together with 13 Jbeta primers. The protocol was immunoSEQ multiplex PCR, while the TCRdb copy is restricted to in-frame clones and leaves out a portion. The sample includes approximately 79,000 clones. V was clipped by 1 base and J by 0 bases, with 9 bases between them. CDR3 length equals 15 residues. The germline gives CDR1 LNHDA, CDR2 SQIVND (reference sequence). The gene calls are TRBV19 and TRBJ1-2; TRBD1 is a possible D gene (5 bases). Sequenced input: PBMCs. The TCR sequence derives from a boy aged 10-17 years in good health and CMV-seronegative. The DNA of the CDR3 is TGTGCCAGTAGTATAGGAAGCAGGGCTAACTATGGCTACACCTTC. Residues: CASSIGSRANYGYTF. The full variable domain, its missing parts supplied by reference TRBV19 and TRBJ1-2, is DGGITQSPKYLFRKEGQNVTLSCEQNLNHDAMYWYRQDPGQGLRLIYYSQIVNDFQKGDIAEGYSVSREKKESFPLTVTSAQKNPTAFYLCASSIGSRANYGYTFGSGTRLTVV.